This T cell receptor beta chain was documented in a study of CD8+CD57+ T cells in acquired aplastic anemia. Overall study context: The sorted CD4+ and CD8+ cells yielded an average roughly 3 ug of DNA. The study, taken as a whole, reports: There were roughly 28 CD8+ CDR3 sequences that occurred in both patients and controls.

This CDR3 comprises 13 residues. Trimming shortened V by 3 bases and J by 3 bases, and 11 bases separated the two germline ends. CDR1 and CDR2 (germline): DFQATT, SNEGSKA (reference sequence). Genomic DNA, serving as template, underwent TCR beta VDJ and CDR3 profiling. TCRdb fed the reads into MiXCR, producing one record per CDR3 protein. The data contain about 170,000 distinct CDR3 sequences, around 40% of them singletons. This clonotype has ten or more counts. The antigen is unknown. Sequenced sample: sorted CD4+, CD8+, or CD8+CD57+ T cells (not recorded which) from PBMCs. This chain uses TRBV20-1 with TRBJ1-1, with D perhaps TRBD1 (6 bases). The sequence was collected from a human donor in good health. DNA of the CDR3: TGCAGTGCTAGGACGGGGGCCTACACTGAAGCTTTCTTT. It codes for CSARTGAYTEAFF.